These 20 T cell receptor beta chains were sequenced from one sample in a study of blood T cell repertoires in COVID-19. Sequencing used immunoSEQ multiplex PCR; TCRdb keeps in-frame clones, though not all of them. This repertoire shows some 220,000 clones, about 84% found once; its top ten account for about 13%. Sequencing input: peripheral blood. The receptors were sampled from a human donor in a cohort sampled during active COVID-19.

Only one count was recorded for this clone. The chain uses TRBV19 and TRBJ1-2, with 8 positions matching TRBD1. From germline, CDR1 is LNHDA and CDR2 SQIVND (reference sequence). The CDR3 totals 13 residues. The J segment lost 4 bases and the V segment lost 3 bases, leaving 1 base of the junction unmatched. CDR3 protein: CASSIGTGYGYTF. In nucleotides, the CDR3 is TGTGCCAGTAGTATTGGGACAGGCTATGGCTACACCTTC.

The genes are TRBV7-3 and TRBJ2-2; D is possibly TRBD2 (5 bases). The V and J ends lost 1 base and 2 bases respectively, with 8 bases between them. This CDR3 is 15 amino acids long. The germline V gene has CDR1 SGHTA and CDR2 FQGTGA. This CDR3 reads CASSLNRENTGELFF. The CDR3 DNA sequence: TGTGCCAGCAGCTTAAATCGGGAAAACACCGGGGAGCTGTTTTTT.

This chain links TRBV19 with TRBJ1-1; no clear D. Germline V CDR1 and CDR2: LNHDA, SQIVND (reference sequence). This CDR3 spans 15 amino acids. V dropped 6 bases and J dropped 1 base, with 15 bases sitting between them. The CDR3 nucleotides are TGTGCCAGTAGCAACCCTAAACGAGGGAACACTGAAGCTTTCTTT. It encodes CASSNPKRGNTEAFF.

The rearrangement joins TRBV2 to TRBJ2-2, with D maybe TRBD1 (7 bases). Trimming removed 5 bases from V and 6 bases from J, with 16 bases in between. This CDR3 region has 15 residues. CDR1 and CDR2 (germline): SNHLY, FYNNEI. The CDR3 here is CASSSRQGGSGELFF. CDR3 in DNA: TGTGCCAGCAGTAGTAGACAGGGAGGATCCGGGGAGCTGTTTTTT.

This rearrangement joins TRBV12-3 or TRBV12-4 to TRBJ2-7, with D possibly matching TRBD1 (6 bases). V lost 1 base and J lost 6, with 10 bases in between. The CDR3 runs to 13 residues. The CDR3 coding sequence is TGTGCCAGCAGTTTAGGGGGGCGTACCGAGCAGTACTTC. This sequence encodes CASSLGGRTEQYF.

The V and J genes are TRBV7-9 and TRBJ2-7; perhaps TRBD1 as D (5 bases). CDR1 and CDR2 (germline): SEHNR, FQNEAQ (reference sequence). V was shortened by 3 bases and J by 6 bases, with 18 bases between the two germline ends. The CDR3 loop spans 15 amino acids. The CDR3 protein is CASSLASTGQPEQYF. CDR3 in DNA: TGTGCCAGCAGCTTGGCATCAACAGGCCAGCCCGAGCAGTACTTC.

CDR3 DNA: TGTGCCAGCAGCCAAATGCAGGGGCAGCCCCAGCATTTT. Protein: CASSQMQGQPQHF. The chain has TRBV3-1 (or the pseudogene TRBV3-2) and TRBJ1-5; TRBD1 might be the D (6 bases). Trimming removed 2 bases at V and 7 bases at J, with 9 bases between. Per the germline V gene, CDR1 is LGHDT and CDR2 is YNNKEL (reference sequence). The CDR3 has 13 amino acids.

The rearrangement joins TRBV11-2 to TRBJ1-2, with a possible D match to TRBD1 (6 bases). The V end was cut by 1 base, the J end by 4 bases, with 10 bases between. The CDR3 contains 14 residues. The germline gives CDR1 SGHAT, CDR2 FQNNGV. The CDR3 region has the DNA TGTGCCAGCAGCTTAGGGCGGACAGCCTATGGCTACACCTTC. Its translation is CASSLGRTAYGYTF.

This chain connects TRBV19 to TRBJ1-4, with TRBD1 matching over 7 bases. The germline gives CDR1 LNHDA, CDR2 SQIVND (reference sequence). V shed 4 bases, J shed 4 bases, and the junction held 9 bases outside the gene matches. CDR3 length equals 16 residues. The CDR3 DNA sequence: TGTGCCAGTAGTACGACCCCGGGACAGAATAATGAAAAACTGTTTTTT. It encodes CASSTTPGQNNEKLFF.

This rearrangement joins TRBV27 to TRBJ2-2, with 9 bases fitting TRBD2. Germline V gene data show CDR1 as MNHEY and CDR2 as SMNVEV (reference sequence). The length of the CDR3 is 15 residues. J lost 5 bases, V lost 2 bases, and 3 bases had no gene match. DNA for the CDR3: TGTGCCAGCAGTTTAAGTCTAGCGGGGACCGGGGAGCTGTTTTTT. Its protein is CASSLSLAGTGELFF.

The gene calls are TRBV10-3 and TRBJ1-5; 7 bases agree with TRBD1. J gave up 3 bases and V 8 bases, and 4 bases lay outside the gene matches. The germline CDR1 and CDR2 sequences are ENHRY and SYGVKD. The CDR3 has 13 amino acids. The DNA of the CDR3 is TGTGCCATCGGGGACAGCGACAATCAGCCCCAGCATTTT. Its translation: CAIGDSDNQPQHF.

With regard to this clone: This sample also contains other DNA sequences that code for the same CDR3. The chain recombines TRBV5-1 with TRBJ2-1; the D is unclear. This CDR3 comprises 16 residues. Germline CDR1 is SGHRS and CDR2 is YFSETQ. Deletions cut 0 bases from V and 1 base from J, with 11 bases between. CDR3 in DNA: TGCGCCAGCAGCTTGGAAACCCGAGCTTCCTACAATGAGCAGTTCTTC. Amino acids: CASSLETRASYNEQFF.

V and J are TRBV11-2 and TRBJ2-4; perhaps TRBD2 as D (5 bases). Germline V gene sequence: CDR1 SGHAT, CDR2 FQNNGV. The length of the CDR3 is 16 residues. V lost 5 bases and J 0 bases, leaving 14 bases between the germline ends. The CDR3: CASSNRGPIAKNIQYF. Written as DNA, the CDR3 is TGTGCCAGCAGCAACCGAGGGCCGATAGCCAAAAACATTCAGTACTTC.

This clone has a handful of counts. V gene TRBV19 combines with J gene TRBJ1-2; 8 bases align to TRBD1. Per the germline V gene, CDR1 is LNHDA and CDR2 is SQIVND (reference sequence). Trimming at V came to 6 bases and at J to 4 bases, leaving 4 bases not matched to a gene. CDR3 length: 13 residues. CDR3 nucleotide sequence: TGTGCCAGTAGCCCTGGACAGGGCTATGGCTACACCTTC. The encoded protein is CASSPGQGYGYTF.

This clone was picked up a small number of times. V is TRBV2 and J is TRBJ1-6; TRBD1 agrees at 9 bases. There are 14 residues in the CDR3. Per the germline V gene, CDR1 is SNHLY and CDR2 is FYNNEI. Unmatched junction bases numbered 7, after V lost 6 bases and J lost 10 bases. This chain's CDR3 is CASRGLDRGSPLHF. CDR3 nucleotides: TGTGCCAGCAGGGGCCTGGACAGGGGATCACCCCTCCACTTT.

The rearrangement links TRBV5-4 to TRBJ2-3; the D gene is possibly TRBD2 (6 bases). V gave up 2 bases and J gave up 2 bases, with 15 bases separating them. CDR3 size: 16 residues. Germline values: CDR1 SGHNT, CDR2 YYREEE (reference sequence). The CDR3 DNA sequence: TGTGCCAGCAGCTTTCAACTAGCAAAACACACAGATACGCAGTATTTT. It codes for CASSFQLAKHTDTQYF.

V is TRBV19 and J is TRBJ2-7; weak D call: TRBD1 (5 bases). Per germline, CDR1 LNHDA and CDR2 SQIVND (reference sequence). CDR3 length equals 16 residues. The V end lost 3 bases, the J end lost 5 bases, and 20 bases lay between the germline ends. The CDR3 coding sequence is TGTGCCAGTAGTATTTTATTGGGGCAGGGTTCCCACGAGCAGTACTTC. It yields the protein CASSILLGQGSHEQYF.

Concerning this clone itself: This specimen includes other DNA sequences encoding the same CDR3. CDR3 sequence reads: CATSDLGTSGRGNEQFF. CDR3 bases: TGTGCCACCAGTGATTTGGGGACTAGCGGGAGGGGCAATGAGCAGTTCTTC. V is TRBV24-1 and J is TRBJ2-1, with 16 bases matching TRBD2. After removal of 0 bases from V and 6 bases from J, the junction contained 1 base not matched to a gene. Per germline, CDR1 KGHDR and CDR2 SFDVKD. This CDR3 comprises 17 residues.

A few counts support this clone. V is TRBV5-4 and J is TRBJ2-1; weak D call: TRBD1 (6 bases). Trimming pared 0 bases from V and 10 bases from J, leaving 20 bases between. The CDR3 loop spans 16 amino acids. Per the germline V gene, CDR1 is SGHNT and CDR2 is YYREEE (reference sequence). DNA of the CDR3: TGTGCCAGCAGCTTGGCGGCAGGGGCCAGCTTGCGGGAGCAGTTCTTC. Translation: CASSLAAGASLREQFF.

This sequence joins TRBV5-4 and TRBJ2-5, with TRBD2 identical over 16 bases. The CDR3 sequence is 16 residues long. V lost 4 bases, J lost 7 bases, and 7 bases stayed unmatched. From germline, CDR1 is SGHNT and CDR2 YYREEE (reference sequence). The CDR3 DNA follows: TGTGCCAGCAGCCCCGGGACTAGCGGGGGGGGAGGGACCCAGTACTTC. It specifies CASSPGTSGGGGTQYF. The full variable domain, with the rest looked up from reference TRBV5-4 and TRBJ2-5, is ETGVTQSPTHLIKTRGQQVTLRCSSQSGHNTVSWYQQALGQGPQFIFQYYREEENGRGNFPPRFSGLQFPNYSSELNVNALELDDSALYLCASSPGTSGGGGTQYFGPGTRLLVL.